Here is one T cell receptor beta chain with its context. Original processing methods: From reference gene primer amplification, estimates of nucleated cell counts were derived. Produced via immunoSEQ multiplex PCR; TCRdb's table is partial and in-frame only. The V and J calls and the clone size are those of that table, but D and trimming were determined from the DNA. The sample holds 150,000 to 200,000 clones, 80% to 90% seen once. This entry is derived from a study of blood T cell repertoires in COVID-19. Study overall: The samples span acute and convalescent COVID-19 from the United States, Italy and Spain. PBMCs, B-cell-depleted T cells, or T cells provided the cDNA or gDNA that made up the material.

The germline V gene has CDR1 SGHAT and CDR2 FQNNGV. CDR3 size: 15 residues. V lost 5 bases to trimming and J lost 2 bases; unmatched junction nucleotides: 6. Sequenced sample: peripheral blood. This clonotype originated in a woman aged 55-70 years with COVID-19, enrolled during active disease. This sequence joins TRBV11-2 and TRBJ2-7, with 10 bases fitting TRBD2. Here the CDR3 reads CASSPSAGGTYEQYF. DNA for the CDR3: TGTGCCAGCAGCCCTTCAGCGGGAGGGACCTACGAGCAGTACTTC.